This T cell receptor (beta chain) derives from a study of blood T cells in healthy people across ages. Study outcomes and limitations: The recorded TCR beta diversity per million T cells decreased in a roughly linear manner with age.

Worth noting for this clonotype: Its target is not known.

Together with a sample-barcoded 5' primer, a J-beta primer mix was included in a second PCR lasting about 6 to 12 cycles. TCRdb re-called the 5' RACE reads through MiXCR, storing one row per CDR3 protein. In the table there are approximately 900,000 distinct CDR3 sequences, 45% to 50% of which are singletons. Between the trimmed V and J ends, which lost 9 bases and 3 bases, there was a span of 17 bases. CDR1 is MRHNA, CDR2 SNTAGT, per germline. This CDR3 has 14 residues. The chain links TRBV6-4 to TRBJ2-5; TRBD1 is a possible D gene (6 bases). This TCR was sampled from a young man in good health. Source material: blood. Here the CDR3 reads CASSSNGGEETQYF. CDR3 sequence (DNA): TGTGCCAGTTCCTCGAATGGGGGCGAAGAGACCCAGTACTTC.